This TCR beta chain was observed in a study of a mutant IDH1 vaccine in newly diagnosed glioma. Findings of the study overall: Changes in the top peripheral T cell clonotypes seemingly had no bearing on pseudoprogression.

Germline V gene data show CDR1 as GTSNPN and CDR2 as SVGIG (reference sequence). Trimming pared 5 bases from V and 2 bases from J, leaving 15 bases between. The CDR3 totals 14 residues. The sample's time point: week 5, during vaccination. Vaccination comprised doses that each held 300 ug of mutant IDH1 20-mer peptide, plus topical imiquimod. With regard to this clone: Antigen: not known.

Sequencing was performed with immunoSEQ multiplex PCR; in TCRdb, only in-frame clones are kept and a portion is missing. The sample includes 25,000 to 30,000 clones, roughly three quarters of them seen just once. The receptor's source is a man aged 40-50 years with glioma. Some clones in this sample may be carry-over from other donors' samples. The V and J genes are TRBV30 and TRBJ1-2; D possibly corresponds to TRBD1 (5 bases). The source was PBMCs, collected from a glioma patient whose treatment included an IDH1 peptide vaccine. Written as DNA, the CDR3 is TGTGCCTGGGTCTGGGGGATTTCCAACTATGGCTACACCTTC. Encoded protein: CAWVWGISNYGYTF.